This T cell receptor beta chain is from a study of cytomegalovirus exposure and HLA in healthy donors. CDR3 length equals 17 residues. CDR1 is SGHRS, CDR2 YFSETQ, per germline. V was cut by 2 bases and J by 0 bases, with 18 bases left in between. Overall study results and limits: The authors enumerated roughly 160 TCR beta chains as linked to cytomegalovirus. In vitro confirmation showed a few CMV-associated chains to be CMV antigen specific. Among TCR sequences, most were rare, though some public TCRs appeared in many donors.

The method was immunoSEQ multiplex PCR; TCRdb's version includes in-frame clones alone and lacks a portion of them. The table includes 150,000 to 200,000 clones, 75% to 90% detected once. A word on this clone: Its matching antigen is unknown.

V usage is TRBV5-1 and J usage is TRBJ2-7; a possible D gene is TRBD1 (6 bases). Sequencing input: PBMCs. The clonotype was recovered from a young man in good health and CMV-seropositive. The CDR3 spells CASSFNVRTARSYEQYF. The CDR3 coding sequence is TGCGCCAGCAGCTTTAATGTAAGGACAGCCCGCTCCTACGAGCAGTACTTC.